The rows below give T cell receptor beta chains drawn from one sample of a study of siplizumab effects on memory and regulatory T cells. Assay: immunoSEQ multiplex PCR; the TCRdb copy retains only in-frame clones and omits some. Of over 100,000 clones listed, approximately 90% are singletons. Sequencing was done on a sample of CD4+ T cells sorted from blood. The source is a human donor in good health. The CDR3 runs from the conserved cysteine through the conserved F or W. Fields, in order: clone size, J gene, D gene, V gene, CDR3 protein, CDR3 DNA. The D gene is left open where the match is weak. Clone size is shown for a subset of rows, as once, few, many or a class of expanded clone.

>.|TRBJ2-7|TRBD1|TRBV7-8
CASSLPAGGQDGLSYEQYF
TGTGCCAGCAGCTTACCGGCAGGGGGACAGGACGGGCTGTCCTACGAGCAGTACTTC
>.|TRBJ2-2|.|TRBV5-4
CASSSDTGELFF
TGTGCCAGCAGCAGCGATACCGGGGAGCTGTTTTTT
>.|TRBJ1-5|.|TRBV28
CASNQIAGQPQHF
TGTGCCAGCAATCAAATTGCGGGCCAGCCCCAGCATTTT
>once|TRBJ2-3|.|TRBV29-1
CSAEGGTDTQYF
TGCAGCGCTGAGGGCGGCACAGATACGCAGTATTTT
>.|TRBJ2-7|.|TRBV18
CASSPPKWDEQYF
TGTGCCAGCTCACCCCCGAAATGGGACGAGCAGTACTTC
>.|TRBJ2-2|TRBD2|TRBV5-6
CASRRLAGDVEQTGELFF
TGTGCCAGCAGGAGACTAGCGGGGGACGTCGAACAGACCGGGGAGCTGTTTTTT
>.|TRBJ2-7|.|TRBV16
CASSQLGSSYEQYF
TGTGCCAGCAGCCAATTGGGCAGCTCCTACGAGCAGTACTTC
>.|TRBJ1-5|.|TRBV30
CAWSKGYENQPQHF
TGTGCCTGGAGTAAGGGGTATGAAAATCAGCCCCAGCATTTT
>.|TRBJ2-3|.|TRBV11-2
CASSLEGSDTQYF
TGTGCCAGCAGCTTAGAGGGTTCAGATACGCAGTATTTT
>.|TRBJ1-6|.|TRBV27
CASSWTAEHSPLHF
TGTGCCAGCAGTTGGACGGCAGAGCATTCACCCCTCCACTTT
>.|TRBJ1-2|TRBD1|TRBV29-1
CSVSSIRDSLIYGYTF
TGCAGCGTGTCCTCAATCCGGGACAGCTTAATCTATGGCTACACCTTC
>once|TRBJ2-3|.|TRBV7-2
CASSLQGSSTDTQYF
TGTGCCAGCAGCTTACAGGGATCTAGCACAGATACGCAGTATTTT
>.|TRBJ2-3|TRBD2|TRBV7-3
CASSLNGLAGGPVTDTQYF
TGTGCCAGCAGCTTAAATGGGCTAGCGGGAGGGCCCGTTACAGATACGCAGTATTTT
>.|TRBJ2-3|.|TRBV28
CASSHHGKPDADTQYF
TGTGCCAGCAGCCACCATGGAAAACCTGACGCGGATACGCAGTATTTT
>.|TRBJ2-1|.|TRBV28
CASRKAGVFGNEQFF
TGTGCCAGCAGAAAGGCGGGTGTCTTCGGGAATGAGCAGTTCTTC
>.|TRBJ2-1|TRBD2|TRBV7-8
CASSLNLAGLSVGEQFF
TGTGCCAGCAGCTTAAACCTAGCGGGATTAAGCGTTGGTGAGCAGTTCTTC
>.|TRBJ2-3|TRBD2|TRBV4-2
CASSTGLAGTDTQYF
TGTGCCAGCAGCACGGGACTAGCGGGCACAGATACGCAGTATTTT
>.|TRBJ2-3|TRBD1|TRBV9
CASSVGWRQGSDTQYF
TGTGCCAGCAGCGTGGGGTGGAGACAGGGGTCAGATACGCAGTATTTT
>.|TRBJ1-6|.|TRBV18
CASSPSQNNSPLHF
TGTGCCAGCTCACCTTCGCAGAATAATTCACCCCTCCACTTT
>.|TRBJ2-7|TRBD1|TRBV4-1
CASSQQGARIYEQYF
TGCGCCAGCAGCCAACAGGGGGCGAGGATCTACGAGCAGTACTTC
>.|TRBJ1-2|TRBD1|TRBV18
CASSPLTSGTGAVGYTF
TGTGCCAGCTCACCCTTAACGAGCGGGACAGGGGCAGTCGGCTACACCTTC
>.|TRBJ2-7|.|TRBV7-8
CASSLPPRDGTYEQYF
TGTGCCAGCAGCTTACCACCCCGGGACGGGACCTACGAGCAGTACTTC
>.|TRBJ2-7|.|TRBV5-6
CASSRPNPYEQYF
TGTGCCAGCAGCCGCCCTAATCCCTACGAGCAGTACTTC
>.|TRBJ2-5|.|TRBV2
CASSELSRQETQYF
TGTGCCAGCAGTGAGCTGTCAAGGCAAGAGACCCAGTACTTC
>once|TRBJ1-4|TRBD1|TRBV2
CASSLRDRAYEKLFF
TGTGCCAGCAGCCTCCGGGACAGGGCCTATGAAAAACTGTTTTTT
>.|TRBJ2-7|.|TRBV7-3
CASSFGHSYEQYF
TGTGCCAGCAGCTTTGGCCACTCCTACGAGCAGTACTTC
>.|TRBJ2-5|.|TRBV7-3
CASSLARGETQYF
TGTGCCAGCAGCTTAGCGAGGGGGGAGACCCAGTACTTC
>few|TRBJ1-2|.|TRBV2
CASLGAKYNYGYTF
TGTGCCAGCTTGGGGGCGAAATATAACTATGGCTACACCTTC
>.|TRBJ2-1|.|TRBV5-1
CASRKSSPPPTKQFF
TGCGCCAGCAGGAAAAGTTCTCCCCCTCCTACAAAGCAGTTCTTC
>.|TRBJ2-7|TRBD1|TRBV18
CASSPETGAYEQYF
TGTGCCAGCTCACCAGAGACAGGGGCCTACGAGCAGTACTTC
>.|TRBJ2-7|.|TRBV5-1
CASSLKGLGEQYF
TGCGCCAGCAGCTTGAAGGGATTGGGCGAGCAGTACTTC
>.|TRBJ2-2|.|TRBV9
CASGGVGTGELFF
TGTGCCAGTGGGGGTGTGGGCACCGGGGAGCTGTTTTTT
>.|TRBJ2-1|.|TRBV11-2
CASRPWDFNEQFF
TGTGCCAGCAGACCGTGGGATTTCAATGAGCAGTTCTTC
>.|TRBJ1-5|.|TRBV11-2
CASSLASGVGQPQHF
TGTGCCAGCAGCTTAGCCTCAGGGGTAGGGCAGCCCCAGCATTTT
>.|TRBJ2-7|TRBD2|TRBV7-2
CASSPLAGGYEQYF
TGTGCCAGCAGCCCTCTAGCGGGAGGCTACGAGCAGTACTTC
>.|TRBJ1-1|.|TRBV18
CASSPTRMNTEAFF
TGTGCCAGCTCACCGACACGTATGAACACTGAAGCTTTCTTT
>once|TRBJ2-7|.|TRBV25-1
CASSFRDSSNYEQYF
TGTGCCAGCAGTTTCCGGGACTCGTCAAACTACGAGCAGTACTTC